The 25 T cell receptor beta chains in this list originate from one sample, sequenced in a study of T cell changes during pregnancy in multiple sclerosis. Clones were sequenced by immunoSEQ multiplex PCR, and TCRdb holds only the in-frame ones, with some missing. The sample comprises about 67,000 clones, approximately 92% of which are singletons, and about 2% rests with the top ten. Specimen: peripheral blood, collected in the first trimester of pregnancy. These receptors were obtained from a female donor with multiple sclerosis, enrolled in a pregnancy study.

This clone was picked up one time. The V call is TRBV9, the J call TRBJ1-1, with 10 bases lining up with TRBD1. Unmatched junction bases numbered 5, after V lost 0 bases and J lost 0 bases. The CDR3 loop spans 17 amino acids. Germline CDR1 and CDR2: SGDLS and YYNGEE. The CDR3 sequence is CASSVGGTGVLNTEAFF. Here the CDR3 DNA reads TGTGCCAGCAGCGTAGGTGGGACAGGGGTTCTGAACACTGAAGCTTTCTTT.

The chain links TRBV9 to TRBJ1-2, with 10 bases lining up with TRBD1. The V gene's germline CDR1 is SGDLS and CDR2 YYNGEE. This CDR3 contains 14 residues. J gave up 7 bases and V 0 bases, and 3 bases lay outside the gene matches. CDR3: CASSVGQGAFGYTF. The DNA for the CDR3 is TGTGCCAGCAGCGTAGGACAGGGGGCGTTTGGCTACACCTTC. The entire variable domain, with the rest obtained from reference TRBV9 and TRBJ1-2, is as follows: DSGVTQTPKHLITATGQRVTLRCSPRSGDLSVYWYQQSLDQGLQFLIQYYNGEERAKGNILERFSAQQFPDLHSELNLSSLELGDSALYFCASSVGQGAFGYTFGSGTRLTVV.

The chain combines TRBV6-5 with TRBJ1-5; no definite D call. The CDR3 is made up of 15 amino acids. Trimming cost V 5 bases and J 2 bases, with 13 bases left between them. Germline V gives CDR1 MNHEY, CDR2 SVGAGI. DNA for the CDR3: TGTGCCAGCAGTCCCTCCCCTTCGGGCAATCAGCCCCAGCATTTT. This translates into CASSPSPSGNQPQHF.

CDR3 nucleotides: TGTGCCAGCAGTCTACAGGGGCCCTATGGCTACACCTTC. Translated, it gives CASSLQGPYGYTF. The chain carries TRBV7-2 and TRBJ1-2, with TRBD1 identical over 7 bases. The CDR3 spans 13 residues. CDR1 SGHTA and CDR2 FQGNSA come from the germline V gene. V dropped 6 bases and J dropped 4; count of bases not matched to a gene: 5.

V and J are TRBV11-3 and TRBJ2-7, with 7 bases identical to TRBD1. The CDR3 totals 15 residues. V lost 5 bases, J lost 5 bases, and 12 bases stayed unmatched. The germline V gene encodes CDR1 SGHNT and CDR2 YENEEA. The CDR3 protein is CASSLGAGGIHEQYF. The CDR3 DNA reads TGTGCCAGCAGCCTAGGGGCAGGGGGTATCCACGAGCAGTACTTC. Variable domain in full (rest from reference TRBV11-3 and TRBJ2-7): EAGVVQSPRYKIIEKKQPVAFWCNPISGHNTLYWYLQNLGQGPELLIRYENEEAVDDSQLPKDRFSAERLKGVDSTLKIQPAELGDSAVYLCASSLGAGGIHEQYFGPGTRLTVT.

This clone is a singleton in its sample. The J gene is TRBJ2-7, the V gene TRBV4-1; 11 bases align to TRBD2. V trimming: 5 bases; J trimming: 2 bases; junction bases outside the gene matches: 11. The CDR3 runs to 17 residues. CDR1 and CDR2 from the germline V gene are MGHRA and YSYEKL. The CDR3 protein is CASSSDPSGGSPYEQYF. The CDR3 DNA reads TGCGCCAGCAGCTCCGATCCTAGCGGGGGGTCTCCCTACGAGCAGTACTTC.

The chain employs TRBV6-6 and TRBJ2-7, with 8 bases matching TRBD2. The germline V gene encodes CDR1 MNHNY and CDR2 SVGAGI (reference sequence). J was trimmed by 4 bases and V by 7 bases; bases with no gene match: 6. CDR3 length: 13 residues. The CDR3: CASTPGGVYEQYF. Here the CDR3 DNA reads TGTGCCAGCACCCCCGGGGGGGTGTACGAGCAGTACTTC.

The gene calls are TRBV7-3 and TRBJ1-2, with D perhaps TRBD1 (6 bases). This CDR3 is 14 amino acids long. The V and J ends lost 5 bases and 3 bases respectively, with 13 bases between them. Germline V gene sequence: CDR1 SGHTA, CDR2 FQGTGA. The CDR3 DNA is TGTGCCAGCAGCCCCACTTCAGGGGACTATGGCTACACCTTC. It yields the protein CASSPTSGDYGYTF.

The chain recombines TRBV27 with TRBJ2-7, with 9 nucleotides matching TRBD1. Unmatched junction bases numbered 8, after V lost 3 bases and J lost 11 bases. Germline CDR1 reads MNHEY; CDR2 reads SMNVEV (reference sequence). This CDR3 region has 13 residues. The CDR3 is CASSFSGQGMKYF. The CDR3 DNA follows: TGTGCCAGCAGTTTTTCCGGACAGGGGATGAAGTACTTC.

The CDR3 reads CASSAGFRDTQYF. The CDR3 DNA reads TGTGCCAGCAGTGCAGGGTTTAGGGATACGCAGTATTTT. The genes are TRBV6-1 and TRBJ2-3; D might be TRBD1 (5 bases). The V gene lost 4 bases and the J gene lost 6 bases, with 11 bases spanning the gap. CDR1 is MNHNS, CDR2 SASEGT, per germline. This CDR3 has 13 residues.

The DNA for the CDR3 is TGCGCCAGCAGCGTGGGACAGGGGGAAGGAGAGACCCAGTACTTC. Protein sequence: CASSVGQGEGETQYF. The gene calls are TRBV5-1 and TRBJ2-5, with 11 bases matching TRBD1. There are 15 residues in the CDR3. Trimming took 4 bases from V and 4 from J; bases not matched to a gene: 6. Germline V gene lookup returns CDR1 SGHRS and CDR2 YFSETQ.

To note about this clone: Other DNA sequences within the sample encode an identical CDR3. The chain joins TRBV5-1 to TRBJ2-5, with 7 bases aligning to TRBD1. This CDR3 has 14 amino acids. CDR1 SGHRS and CDR2 YFSETQ come from the germline V gene. V was clipped by 2 bases and J by 1 base; unmatched bases: 2. In DNA form, the CDR3 reads TGCGCCAGCAGCTTCAGGGGGACCCAAGAGACCCAGTACTTC. Translation: CASSFRGTQETQYF.

J is TRBJ2-2 and V is TRBV2; D gene unclear. CDR1 is SNHLY, CDR2 FYNNEI, per germline. This CDR3 has 13 residues. V was clipped by 8 bases and J by 1 base, with 8 bases between them. CDR3 in DNA: TGTGCCAGCTCCTATGGGAACACCGGGGAGCTGTTTTTT. Protein sequence: CASSYGNTGELFF.

This clone was observed once. This chain joins TRBV5-6 and TRBJ2-7; 8 bases are shared with TRBD1. This CDR3 is 14 amino acids long. After removal of 5 bases from V and 1 base from J, the junction contained 5 bases not matched to a gene. The germline CDR1 and CDR2 sequences are SGHDT and YYEEEE. The CDR3 DNA follows: TGTGCCAGCAGAAAACAGGGGGAGTCCTACGAGCAGTACTTC. Translation gives CASRKQGESYEQYF.

The chain carries TRBV9 and TRBJ2-3, with TRBD2 matching 8 bases. V shed 3 bases and J 11 bases; nucleotides not matched to a gene: 2. The CDR3 is 11 residues long. Looked up from germline, CDR1 is SGDLS and CDR2 is YYNGEE. CDR3 DNA: TGTGCCAGCAGCGACGGGGGGGTGCAGTATTTT. Amino acids: CASSDGGVQYF.

The count of this clone is one. The chain is built from TRBV7-2 and TRBJ2-4, with D perhaps matching TRBD2 (6 bases). The length of the CDR3 is 15 residues. V was shortened by 1 base and J by 6 bases, with 13 bases between the two germline ends. Germline V lookup: CDR1 SGHTA, CDR2 FQGNSA. The CDR3 nucleotides read TGTGCCAGCAGCTTAGGGTTCGGCGGGGTAAACATTCAGTACTTC. Amino acid sequence: CASSLGFGGVNIQYF. The whole variable domain, remainder taken from reference TRBV7-2 and TRBJ2-4, is GAGVSQSPSNKVTEKGKDVELRCDPISGHTALYWYRQSLGQGLEFLIYFQGNSAPDKSGLPSDRFSAERTGGSVSTLTIQRTQQEDSAVYLCASSLGFGGVNIQYFGAGTRLSVL.

The J gene is TRBJ2-3, the V gene TRBV2, with 12 positions matching TRBD2. CDR1 is SNHLY and CDR2 is FYNNEI in the germline V gene. The V and J ends lost 3 bases and 2 bases, in that order; junction bases with no gene match: 3. CDR3 length: 16 amino acids. CDR3 bases: TGTGCCAGCAGTGACTGGACTAGCGGGAACACAGATACGCAGTATTTT. It is translated as CASSDWTSGNTDTQYF.

The V call is TRBV25-1, the J call TRBJ2-1; no definite D call. Trimming pared 3 bases from V and 0 bases from J, leaving 12 bases between. The CDR3 totals 16 residues. The germline V gene encodes CDR1 MGHDK and CDR2 SYGVNS. The CDR3 here is CASSETLMGSYNEQFF. CDR3 sequence (DNA): TGTGCCAGCAGTGAGACTCTAATGGGCTCCTACAATGAGCAGTTCTTC. Looking up the rest from reference TRBV25-1 and TRBJ2-1 gives the full variable domain: EADIYQTPRYLVIGTGKKITLECSQTMGHDKMYWYQQDPGMELHLIHYSYGVNSTEKGDLSSESTVSRIRTEHFPLTLESARPSHTSQYLCASSETLMGSYNEQFFGPGTRLTVL.

V and J are TRBV7-2 and TRBJ2-1, with 11 bases identical to TRBD2. Germline V lookup: CDR1 SGHTA, CDR2 FQGNSA. V lost 5 bases and J lost 7; bases outside the gene matches: 7. CDR3 length: 15 residues. CDR3 nucleotides: TGTGCCAGCAGCCCAACTAGCGGGAGTAATAATGAGCAGTTCTTC. As protein: CASSPTSGSNNEQFF.

The chain employs TRBV2 and TRBJ1-1; TRBD1 matches at 10 bases. The CDR3 spans 14 residues. With 7 bases clipped from V and 6 bases from J, the junction kept 8 bases outside the gene matches. CDR1 and CDR2 (germline): SNHLY, FYNNEI. CDR3 region: CASNDRGLGAEAFF. As DNA, the CDR3 is TGTGCCAGCAACGACAGGGGGCTTGGGGCTGAAGCTTTCTTT.

The chain has TRBV28 and TRBJ1-2; D is possibly TRBD1 (5 bases). This CDR3 has 14 residues. The V and J ends lost 6 bases and 4 bases respectively, with 15 bases between them. Germline CDR1 is MDHEN and CDR2 is SYDVKM. CDR3 sequence: CASSTTVPRYGYTF. The CDR3 coding sequence is TGTGCCAGCAGCACGACAGTTCCCCGCTATGGCTACACCTTC.

The rearrangement uses TRBV30 and TRBJ1-1; possible D gene TRBD1, 5 bases. Trimming removed 5 bases from V and 6 bases from J, with 13 bases in between. Per the germline V gene, CDR1 is GTSNPN and CDR2 is SVGIG (reference sequence). The length of the CDR3 is 12 residues. This CDR3 reads CAWAKQGAEAFF. CDR3 in DNA: TGTGCCTGGGCGAAGCAGGGCGCTGAAGCTTTCTTT. Looking up the rest from reference TRBV30 and TRBJ1-1 gives the full variable domain: SQTIHQWPATLVQPVGSPLSLECTVEGTSNPNLYWYRQAAGRGLQLLFYSVGIGQISSEVPQNLSASRPQDRQFILSSKKLLLSDSGFYLCAWAKQGAEAFFGQGTRLTVV.

V usage is TRBV9 and J usage is TRBJ1-1, with a weak D call TRBD1 (5 bases). V dropped 1 base and J dropped 3 bases, with 10 bases sitting between them. The CDR3 runs to 14 residues. The germline gives CDR1 SGDLS, CDR2 YYNGEE. CDR3 sequence (DNA): TGTGCCAGCAGCGTAAAGGGCAGGGACACTGAAGCTTTCTTT. Protein sequence: CASSVKGRDTEAFF.

The J gene is TRBJ2-2, the V gene TRBV5-1; D possibly corresponds to TRBD2 (5 bases). Trimming stripped 0 bases from V and 4 bases from J, with 13 bases between. The CDR3 length is 16 residues. CDR1 is SGHRS and CDR2 is YFSETQ in the germline V gene. The CDR3 DNA reads TGCGCCAGCAGCTTGGATCCAGGACGGGGCACCGGGGAGCTGTTTTTT. Translated, it gives CASSLDPGRGTGELFF. The variable domain in full, with the rest retrieved from reference TRBV5-1 and TRBJ2-2, is KAGVTQTPRYLIKTRGQQVTLSCSPISGHRSVSWYQQTPGQGLQFLFEYFSETQRNKGNFPGRFSGRQFSNSRSEMNVSTLELGDSALYLCASSLDPGRGTGELFFGEGSRLTVL.

CDR3 amino acids: CASSLKGGTEAFF. The CDR3 region has the DNA TGCGCCAGCAGCCTCAAGGGAGGGACTGAAGCTTTCTTT. The chain carries TRBV5-1 and TRBJ1-1; D unresolved. Between the trimmed V and J ends, which lost 4 bases and 5 bases, there was a span of 12 bases. CDR1 and CDR2 from the germline V gene are SGHRS and YFSETQ. The CDR3 is 13 residues long. The complete variable domain, with remaining parts taken from reference TRBV5-1 and TRBJ1-1, reads KAGVTQTPRYLIKTRGQQVTLSCSPISGHRSVSWYQQTPGQGLQFLFEYFSETQRNKGNFPGRFSGRQFSNSRSEMNVSTLELGDSALYLCASSLKGGTEAFFGQGTRLTVV.